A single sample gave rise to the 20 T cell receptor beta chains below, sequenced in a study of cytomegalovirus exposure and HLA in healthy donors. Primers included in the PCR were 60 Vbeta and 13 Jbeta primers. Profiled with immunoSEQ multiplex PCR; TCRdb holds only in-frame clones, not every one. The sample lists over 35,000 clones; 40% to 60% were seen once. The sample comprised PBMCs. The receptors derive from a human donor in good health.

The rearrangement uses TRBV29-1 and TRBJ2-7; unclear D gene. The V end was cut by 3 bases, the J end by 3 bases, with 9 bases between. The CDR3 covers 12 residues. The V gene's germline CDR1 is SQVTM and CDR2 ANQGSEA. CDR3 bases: TGCAGCGTTGAGGTCAGAGGCTACGAGCAGTACTTC. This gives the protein CSVEVRGYEQYF.

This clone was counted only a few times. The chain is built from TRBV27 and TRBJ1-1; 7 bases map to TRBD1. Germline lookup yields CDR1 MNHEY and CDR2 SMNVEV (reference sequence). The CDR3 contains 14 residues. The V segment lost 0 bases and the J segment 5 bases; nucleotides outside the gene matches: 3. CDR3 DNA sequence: TGTGCCAGCAGTTTATCCCTGACAGGGACTGAAGCTTTCTTT. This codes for CASSLSLTGTEAFF.

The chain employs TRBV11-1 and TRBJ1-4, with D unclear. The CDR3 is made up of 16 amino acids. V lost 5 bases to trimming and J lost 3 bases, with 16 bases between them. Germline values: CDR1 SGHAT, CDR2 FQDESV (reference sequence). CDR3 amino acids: CASSPTKHLSNEKLFF. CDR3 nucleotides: TGTGCCAGCAGCCCTACTAAACATCTTTCTAATGAAAAACTGTTTTTT.

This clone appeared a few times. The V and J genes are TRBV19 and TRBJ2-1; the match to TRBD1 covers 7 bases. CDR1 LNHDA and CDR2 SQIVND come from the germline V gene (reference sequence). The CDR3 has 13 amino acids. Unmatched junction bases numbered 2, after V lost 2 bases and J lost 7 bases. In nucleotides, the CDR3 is TGTGCCAGTAGTATACCCAGGGGGAATGAGCAGTTCTTC. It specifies CASSIPRGNEQFF.

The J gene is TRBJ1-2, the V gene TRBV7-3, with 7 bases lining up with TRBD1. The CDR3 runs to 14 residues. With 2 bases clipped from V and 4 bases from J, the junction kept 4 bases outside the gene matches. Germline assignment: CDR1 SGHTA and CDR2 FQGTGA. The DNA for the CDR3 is TGTGCCAGCAGCTTAGGGGACAGCCCCTATGGCTACACCTTC. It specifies CASSLGDSPYGYTF.

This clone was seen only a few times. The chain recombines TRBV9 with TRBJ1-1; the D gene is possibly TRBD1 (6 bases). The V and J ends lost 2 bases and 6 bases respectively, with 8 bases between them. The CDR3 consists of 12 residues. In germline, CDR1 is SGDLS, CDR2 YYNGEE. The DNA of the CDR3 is TGTGCCAGCAGCGTCGACAGGTCTGAAGCTTTCTTT. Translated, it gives CASSVDRSEAFF.

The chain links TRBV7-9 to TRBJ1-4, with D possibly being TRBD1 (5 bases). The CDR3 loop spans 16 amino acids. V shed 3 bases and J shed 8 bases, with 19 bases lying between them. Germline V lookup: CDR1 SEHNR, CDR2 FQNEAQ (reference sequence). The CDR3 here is CASSLPTGSQGEKLFF. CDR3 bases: TGTGCCAGCAGCTTGCCTACCGGGTCTCAGGGCGAAAAACTGTTTTTT.

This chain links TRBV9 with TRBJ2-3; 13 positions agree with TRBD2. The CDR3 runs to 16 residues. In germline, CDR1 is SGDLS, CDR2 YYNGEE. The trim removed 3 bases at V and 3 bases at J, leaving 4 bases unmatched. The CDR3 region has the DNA TGTGCCAGCAGCGGGGGGACTAGCGGGGCAACAGATACGCAGTATTTT. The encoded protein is CASSGGTSGATDTQYF. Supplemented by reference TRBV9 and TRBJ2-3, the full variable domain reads DSGVTQTPKHLITATGQRVTLRCSPRSGDLSVYWYQQSLDQGLQFLIQYYNGEERAKGNILERFSAQQFPDLHSELNLSSLELGDSALYFCASSGGTSGATDTQYFGPGTRLTVL.

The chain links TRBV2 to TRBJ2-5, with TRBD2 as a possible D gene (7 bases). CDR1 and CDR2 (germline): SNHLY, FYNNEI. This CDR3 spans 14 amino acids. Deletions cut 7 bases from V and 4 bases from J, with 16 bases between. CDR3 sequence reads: CASKPRGASETQYF. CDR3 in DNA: TGTGCCAGCAAGCCCCGGGGGGCTTCAGAGACCCAGTACTTC.

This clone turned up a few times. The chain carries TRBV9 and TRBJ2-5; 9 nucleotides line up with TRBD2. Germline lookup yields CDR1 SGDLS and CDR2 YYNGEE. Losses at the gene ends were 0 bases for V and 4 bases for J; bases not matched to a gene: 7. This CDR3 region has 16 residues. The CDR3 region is CASSVVGGGAGETQYF. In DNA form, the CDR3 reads TGTGCCAGCAGCGTAGTTGGCGGGGGGGCCGGAGAGACCCAGTACTTC.

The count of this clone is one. CDR3 loop: CASRGQGAGELFF. CDR3 in DNA: TGTGCCAGCAGGGGACAGGGGGCCGGGGAGCTGTTTTTT. The chain joins TRBV9 to TRBJ2-2; TRBD1 matches 11 bases. The length of the CDR3 is 13 residues. The V and J ends lost 5 bases and 6 bases, in that order; junction bases with no gene match: 0. Germline V lookup: CDR1 SGDLS, CDR2 YYNGEE.

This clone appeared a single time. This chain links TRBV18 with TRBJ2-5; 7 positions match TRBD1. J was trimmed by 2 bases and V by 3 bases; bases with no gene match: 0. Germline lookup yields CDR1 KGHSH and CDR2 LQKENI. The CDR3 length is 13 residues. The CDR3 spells CASSPGQQETQYF. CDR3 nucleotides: TGTGCCAGCTCACCGGGACAGCAAGAGACCCAGTACTTC.

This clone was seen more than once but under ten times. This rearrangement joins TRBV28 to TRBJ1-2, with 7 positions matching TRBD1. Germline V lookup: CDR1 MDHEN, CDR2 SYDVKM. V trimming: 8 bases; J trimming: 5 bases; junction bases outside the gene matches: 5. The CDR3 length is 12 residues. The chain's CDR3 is CASGRGAYGYTF. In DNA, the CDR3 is TGTGCCAGCGGCAGGGGGGCGTATGGCTACACCTTC.

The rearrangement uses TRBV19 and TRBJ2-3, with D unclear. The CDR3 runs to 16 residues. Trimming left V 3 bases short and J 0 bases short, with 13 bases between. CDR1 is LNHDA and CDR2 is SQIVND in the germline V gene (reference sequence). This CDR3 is CASSMVQPTSTDTQYF. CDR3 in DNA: TGTGCCAGTAGTATGGTACAGCCCACTAGCACAGATACGCAGTATTTT.

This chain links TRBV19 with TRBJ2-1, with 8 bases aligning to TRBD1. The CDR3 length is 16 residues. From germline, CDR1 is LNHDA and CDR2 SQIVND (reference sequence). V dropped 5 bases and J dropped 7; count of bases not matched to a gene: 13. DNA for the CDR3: TGTGCCAGTAGTCTCCGACAGGGGCTACGTCAGAATGAGCAGTTCTTC. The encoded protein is CASSLRQGLRQNEQFF.

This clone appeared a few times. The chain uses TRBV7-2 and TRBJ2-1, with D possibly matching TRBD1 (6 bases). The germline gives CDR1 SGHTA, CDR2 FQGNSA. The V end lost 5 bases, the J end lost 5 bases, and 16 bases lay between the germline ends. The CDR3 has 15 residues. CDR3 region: CASSPRTARDNEQFF. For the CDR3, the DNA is TGTGCCAGCAGCCCACGGACAGCAAGAGACAATGAGCAGTTCTTC.

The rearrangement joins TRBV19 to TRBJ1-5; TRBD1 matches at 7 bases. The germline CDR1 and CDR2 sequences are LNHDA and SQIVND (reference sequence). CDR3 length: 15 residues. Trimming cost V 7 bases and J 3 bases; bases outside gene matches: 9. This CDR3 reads CASTFEGAYNQPQHF. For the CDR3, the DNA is TGTGCCAGTACTTTTGAGGGGGCCTACAATCAGCCCCAGCATTTT.

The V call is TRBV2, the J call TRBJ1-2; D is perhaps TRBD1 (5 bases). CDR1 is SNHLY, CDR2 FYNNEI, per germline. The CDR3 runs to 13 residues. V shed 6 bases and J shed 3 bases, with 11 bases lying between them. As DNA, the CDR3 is TGTGCCAGCAGAGATGGGGGGGACTATGGCTACACCTTC. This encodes CASRDGGDYGYTF.

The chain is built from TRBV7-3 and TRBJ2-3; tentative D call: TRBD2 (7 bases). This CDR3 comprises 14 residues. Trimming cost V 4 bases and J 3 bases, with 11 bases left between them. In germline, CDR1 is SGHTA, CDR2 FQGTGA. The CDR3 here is CASSSGGLTDTQYF. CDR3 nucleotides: TGTGCCAGCAGCTCGGGGGGCCTAACAGATACGCAGTATTTT.

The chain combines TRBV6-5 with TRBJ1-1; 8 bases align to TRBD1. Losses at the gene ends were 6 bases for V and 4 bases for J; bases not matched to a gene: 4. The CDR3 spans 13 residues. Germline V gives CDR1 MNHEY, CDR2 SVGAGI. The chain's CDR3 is CASRRTGGTEAFF. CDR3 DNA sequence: TGTGCCAGCAGACGTACAGGGGGCACTGAAGCTTTCTTT.